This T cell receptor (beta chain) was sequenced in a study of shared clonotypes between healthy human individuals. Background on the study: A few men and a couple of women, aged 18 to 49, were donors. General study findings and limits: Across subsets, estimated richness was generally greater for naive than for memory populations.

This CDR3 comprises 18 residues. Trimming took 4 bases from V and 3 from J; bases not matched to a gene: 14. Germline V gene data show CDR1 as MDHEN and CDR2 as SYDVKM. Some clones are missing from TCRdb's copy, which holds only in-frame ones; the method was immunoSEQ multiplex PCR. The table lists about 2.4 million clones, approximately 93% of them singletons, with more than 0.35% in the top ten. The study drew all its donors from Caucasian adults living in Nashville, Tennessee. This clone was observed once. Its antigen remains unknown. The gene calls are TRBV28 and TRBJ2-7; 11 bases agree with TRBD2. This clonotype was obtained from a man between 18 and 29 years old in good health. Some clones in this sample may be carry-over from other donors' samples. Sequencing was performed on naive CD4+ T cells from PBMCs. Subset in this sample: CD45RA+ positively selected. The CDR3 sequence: CASSSTPSGRHPGYEQYF. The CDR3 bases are TGTGCCAGCAGTTCCACGCCTAGCGGGAGGCACCCCGGCTACGAGCAGTACTTC.